The 5 T cell receptor beta chains in this list originate from one sample, sequenced in a study of T cell changes during pregnancy in multiple sclerosis. Sequenced by immunoSEQ multiplex PCR; TCRdb stores in-frame clones only, minus some. The profile shows around 62,000 clones, 80% to 90% of them singletons. The sample consisted of peripheral blood, taken in the first trimester of pregnancy. These receptors originate from a female donor with multiple sclerosis, enrolled in a pregnancy study.

The chain couples TRBV13 to TRBJ2-7; D unresolved. The ends were cut back, 5 bases at V and 6 bases at J, with 17 bases in the middle. The CDR3 loop spans 14 amino acids. In germline, CDR1 is PRHDT, CDR2 FYEKMQ (reference sequence). The CDR3 DNA reads as TGTGCCAGCAGCCTGAACTACCCCCGCTCCGAGCAGTACTTC. Residues: CASSLNYPRSEQYF.

This chain uses TRBV9 with TRBJ2-5; 8 bases map to TRBD2. The CDR3 has 16 residues. The V segment lost 3 bases and the J segment 4 bases; nucleotides outside the gene matches: 11. Germline CDR1 and CDR2: SGDLS and YYNGEE. Here the CDR3 reads CASSARGGRGTETQYF. For the CDR3, the DNA is TGTGCCAGCAGCGCCCGGGGGGGGCGCGGTACAGAGACCCAGTACTTC. Full variable domain (missing parts from reference TRBV9 and TRBJ2-5): DSGVTQTPKHLITATGQRVTLRCSPRSGDLSVYWYQQSLDQGLQFLIQYYNGEERAKGNILERFSAQQFPDLHSELNLSSLELGDSALYFCASSARGGRGTETQYFGPGTRLLVL.

This sequence joins TRBV7-9 and TRBJ1-1, with D unclear. V gave up 2 bases and J gave up 1 base, with 11 bases separating them. The CDR3 length is 15 residues. Germline V gene sequence: CDR1 SEHNR, CDR2 FQNEAQ (reference sequence). The CDR3 here is CASSLNLRENTEAFF. In nucleotides, the CDR3 is TGTGCCAGCAGCTTAAACCTTCGGGAGAACACTGAAGCTTTCTTT. Full variable domain (missing parts from reference TRBV7-9 and TRBJ1-1): DTGVSQNPRHKITKRGQNVTFRCDPISEHNRLYWYRQTLGQGPEFLTYFQNEAQLEKSRLLSDRFSAERPKGSFSTLEIQRTEQGDSAMYLCASSLNLRENTEAFFGQGTRLTVV.

This chain joins TRBV12-5 and TRBJ2-6; 7 bases are a match to TRBD1. V lost 3 bases and J lost 0; bases outside the gene matches: 5. The CDR3 contains 17 residues. Germline V gene sequence: CDR1 LGHNT, CDR2 FRNRAP. Written as DNA, the CDR3 is TGTGCTAGTGGTTTCCGGACAGGTAGCTCTGGGGCCAACGTCCTGACTTTC. This sequence encodes CASGFRTGSSGANVLTF.

The chain carries TRBV5-1 and TRBJ2-3; 10 nucleotides match TRBD2. Losses at the gene ends were 0 bases for V and 4 bases for J; bases not matched to a gene: 2. The germline gives CDR1 SGHRS, CDR2 YFSETQ. The CDR3 length is 15 residues. The CDR3 is CASSLASGSPDTQYF. The CDR3 DNA reads as TGCGCCAGCAGCTTGGCTAGCGGGAGCCCAGATACGCAGTATTTT. The full variable domain, its missing parts supplied by reference TRBV5-1 and TRBJ2-3, is KAGVTQTPRYLIKTRGQQVTLSCSPISGHRSVSWYQQTPGQGLQFLFEYFSETQRNKGNFPGRFSGRQFSNSRSEMNVSTLELGDSALYLCASSLASGSPDTQYFGPGTRLTVL.